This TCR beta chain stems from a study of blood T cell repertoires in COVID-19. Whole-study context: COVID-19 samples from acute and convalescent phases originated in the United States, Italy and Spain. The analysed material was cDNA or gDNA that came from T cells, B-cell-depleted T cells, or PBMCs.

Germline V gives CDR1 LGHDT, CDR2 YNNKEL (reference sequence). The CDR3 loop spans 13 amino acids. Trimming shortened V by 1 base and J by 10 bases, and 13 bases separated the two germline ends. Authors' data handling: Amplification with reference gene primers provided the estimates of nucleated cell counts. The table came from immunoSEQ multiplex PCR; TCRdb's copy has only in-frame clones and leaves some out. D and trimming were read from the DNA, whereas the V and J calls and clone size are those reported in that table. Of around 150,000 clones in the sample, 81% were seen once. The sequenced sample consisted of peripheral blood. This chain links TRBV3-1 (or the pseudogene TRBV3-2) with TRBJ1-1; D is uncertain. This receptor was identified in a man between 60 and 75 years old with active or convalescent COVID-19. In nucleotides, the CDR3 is TGTGCCAGCAGCCAAGGTAGTGTCTTCGGAGCTTTCTTT. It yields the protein CASSQGSVFGAFF.